A selection of T cell receptor beta chains follows, all from one sample in a study of OX40 agonist ivuxolimab in advanced cancers. Sequenced by immunoSEQ multiplex PCR; TCRdb stores in-frame clones only, minus some. The repertoire consists of more than 50,000 clones, with over 80% occurring once and the leading ten covering about 3.7%. The material was CD4+ or CD8+ T cells sorted from blood, obtained in a trial of the OX40 agonist ivuxolimab. The receptors derive from an adult with an advanced solid tumor such as melanoma, head and neck, liver or kidney cancer. Both conserved end residues are trimmed from each CDR3. A D gene is named only where the DNA matches it firmly.

NA	TRBV7-3	ASSRGNTGELF
TRBD2	TRBV28	ASSLRLAGGRDTQY
TRBD1	TRBV7-9	ASSAGQGWTAQY
NA	TRBV9	ASSVAGYEQY
TRBD1	TRBV28	ASSRQGTNEKLF
TRBD2	TRBV19	ASSWTSVSGELF
NA	TRBV28	ASNSPVGAQNIQY
NA	TRBV30	AWSLGTQKTQY
TRBD1	TRBV28	ASSTRGPTYYEQY
NA	TRBV6-6	ASSSYYEQF
TRBD1	TRBV2	ASTKTGENHEQY
TRBD2	TRBV13	ASSPGTSGRSGQY
NA	TRBV10-2	ASRFKGGYGYT
TRBD2	TRBV10-1	ASSVYLGGRAQYSYEQY
NA	TRBV5-1	ASSFGSGVDTQY
NA	TRBV2	ASSDLIVGETQY
TRBD2	TRBV25-1	ASRAAGGVDTQY
NA	TRBV6-5	ASSLSRQSTKY
NA	TRBV7-8	ASAFGGSETQY
NA	TRBV28	ASSLAGGVQPQH
NA	TRBV28	ASEGGFDLGGYT
NA	TRBV28	ASGTAGLNTEAF
NA	TRBV30	AWSVRWDLDYGYT
TRBD1	TRBV30	AWRRQGSYEQY
NA	TRBV5-1	ASSVGSGGETQY
NA	TRBV5-1	ASRTFSSTDTQY
NA	TRBV6-1	ASSEAHEQY
NA	TRBV10-3	AISEVDTEAF
NA	TRBV27	ASRFTGRNQPQH
NA	TRBV9	ASSVEGGIEQY
TRBD1	TRBV5-1	ASSSGLGQGIMSQY
NA	TRBV7-9	ASGPGQSHGELF
TRBD1	TRBV5-1	ASSLVGGPNTEAF
TRBD1	TRBV19	ASARDSLGSEAF
NA	TRBV7-8	ASSLGQIYSNQPQH
NA	TRBV19	ASSIGDSGNTIY
NA	TRBV6-1	ASSEARIHLPRVSSYNEQF
TRBD1	TRBV7-7	ASSWGTGADNEQF
NA	TRBV7-9	ASARELYGYT
TRBD2	TRBV7-9	ASSDEAGGYNEQF
NA	TRBV5-6	ASSLLTENQPQH
TRBD1	TRBV19	ASSTDRGWETQY
NA	TRBV7-2	ASSNRQASGNTIY
NA	TRBV11-3	ASSSSWWAGTHTGELF
NA	TRBV28	ASSLYLKGGDMSTDTQY
NA	TRBV4-1	ASTRQFFNEKLF
NA	TRBV23-1	ASSQSWAIVF
NA	TRBV19	ASSSDRSDTQY
NA	TRBV19	ASSRAGGDSYEQY
NA	TRBV6-5	ASSYSLPWNNYEQY
NA	TRBV7-9	ASSPRGGIYEQY
TRBD2	TRBV27	ASSLGAGVPNEQF
NA	TRBV4-1	ASSQEGGRSLSNTGELF
NA	TRBV2	ASSGSHMSSYEQY